These 10 T cell receptor beta chains were all obtained from the same sample, sequenced in a study of T cells after yellow fever vaccination. MiXCR, applied by TCRdb to the 5' RACE reads, yields one record per CDR3 protein. The sample records 150,000 to 200,000 distinct CDR3 sequences, around 7.2% being singletons. The sample consisted of CD4+ T cells sorted from PBMCs, taken 5 to 6 days after the first yellow fever vaccination. The receptors originated from a man aged 18 to 35 who received the YFV17D yellow fever vaccine.

This clonotype was picked up many times. The chain employs TRBV7-3 and TRBJ2-3, with 10 bases matching TRBD2. Germline V gene data show CDR1 as SGHTA and CDR2 as FQGTGA. The CDR3 is made up of 15 amino acids. V trimming: 4 bases; J trimming: 2 bases; junction bases outside the gene matches: 3. DNA for the CDR3: TGTGCCAGCAGCTGGACTAGCGGATACACAGATACGCAGTATTTT. Its protein product is CASSWTSGYTDTQYF. The whole variable domain, filled in from reference TRBV7-3 and TRBJ2-3, reads GAGVSQTPSNKVTEKGKYVELRCDPISGHTALYWYRQSLGQGPEFLIYFQGTGAADDSGLPNDRFFAVRPEGSVSTLKIQRTERGDSAVYLCASSWTSGYTDTQYFGPGTRLTVL.

This clonotype occurred many times. The chain uses TRBV9 and TRBJ1-4; the match to TRBD1 covers 7 bases. The ends lost 4 bases at V and 4 bases at J; junction bases unmatched: 7. CDR1 is SGDLS and CDR2 is YYNGEE in the germline V gene. The CDR3 length is 15 residues. CDR3 nucleotides: TGTGCCAGCAGCCCCAGGGGGAGGGATAATGAAAAACTGTTTTTT. Its translation is CASSPRGRDNEKLFF.

This clonotype was seen only a few times. The chain combines TRBV5-1 with TRBJ1-6; 7 bases line up with TRBD1. The CDR3 is made up of 17 amino acids. The ends lost 4 bases at V and 0 bases at J; junction bases unmatched: 7. Germline CDR1 is SGHRS and CDR2 is YFSETQ. The CDR3 DNA is TGCGCCAGCAGCGAGGGACAGCCCTTCTCCTATAATTCACCCCTCCACTTT. Translating it yields CASSEGQPFSYNSPLHF.

This clonotype was counted at least ten times. The chain combines TRBV14 with TRBJ2-5, with D possibly TRBD2 on 6 matching bases. Looked up from germline, CDR1 is SGHDN and CDR2 is FVKESK. V dropped 1 base and J dropped 5 bases, with 20 bases sitting between them. The CDR3 covers 17 residues. The CDR3 reads CASSQGSGWRPRETQYF. CDR3 DNA: TGTGCCAGCAGCCAAGGAAGCGGGTGGCGCCCGAGGGAGACCCAGTACTTC.

This clonotype was counted a few times. The V call is TRBV5-1, the J call TRBJ1-6, with TRBD1 matching 10 bases. The CDR3 runs to 14 residues. In germline, CDR1 is SGHRS, CDR2 YFSETQ. The J segment lost 8 bases and the V segment lost 3 bases, leaving 2 bases of the junction unmatched. The CDR3: CASSWGQGHSPLHF. CDR3 in DNA: TGCGCCAGCAGCTGGGGACAGGGGCATTCACCCCTCCACTTT.

The sample holds many counts of this clonotype. The rearrangement uses TRBV10-3 and TRBJ1-6, with D maybe TRBD1 (5 bases). V was cut by 6 bases and J by 6 bases, with 12 bases left in between. Germline V lookup: CDR1 ENHRY, CDR2 SYGVKD. This CDR3 is 14 amino acids long. CDR3: CAISSGFSNSPLHF. The DNA for the CDR3 is TGTGCCATCAGCTCAGGGTTTAGTAATTCACCCCTCCACTTT.

This clonotype has a handful of counts. The chain carries TRBV5-1 and TRBJ1-6, with 7 nucleotides matching TRBD1. Germline CDR1 reads SGHRS; CDR2 reads YFSETQ. Trimming at V came to 4 bases and at J to 7 bases, leaving 8 bases not matched to a gene. The CDR3 consists of 15 residues. The chain's CDR3 is CASSPGDRENSPLHF. The CDR3 nucleotides read TGCGCCAGCAGCCCCGGGGACAGAGAAAATTCACCCCTCCACTTT. Looking up the rest from reference TRBV5-1 and TRBJ1-6 gives the full variable domain: KAGVTQTPRYLIKTRGQQVTLSCSPISGHRSVSWYQQTPGQGLQFLFEYFSETQRNKGNFPGRFSGRQFSNSRSEMNVSTLELGDSALYLCASSPGDRENSPLHFGNGTRLTVT.

This clonotype was detected ten times or more. The J gene is TRBJ2-7, the V gene TRBV6-5; D gene unclear. Trimming cost V 0 bases and J 1 base, with 10 bases left between them. Germline V gene data show CDR1 as MNHEY and CDR2 as SVGAGI. The CDR3 runs to 15 residues. The CDR3 reads CASSYSWFGSYEQYF. CDR3 nucleotide sequence: TGTGCCAGCAGTTACTCGTGGTTTGGGTCCTACGAGCAGTACTTC.

The CDR3 sequence: CASSGGSATSLFF. DNA for the CDR3: TGTGCCAGCAGCGGGGGGTCAGCCACGTCACTGTTTTTT. The rearrangement links TRBV9 to TRBJ1-4; weak D call: TRBD1 (5 bases). This CDR3 has 13 residues. Trimming stripped 3 bases from V and 13 bases from J, with 16 bases between. Germline-derived CDR1 and CDR2 are SGDLS and YYNGEE.

The V gene is TRBV9, the J gene TRBJ2-1; the match to TRBD2 covers 10 bases. The ends lost 0 bases at V and 2 bases at J; junction bases unmatched: 2. The CDR3 length is 16 residues. The germline CDR1 and CDR2 sequences are SGDLS and YYNGEE. The CDR3 DNA follows: TGTGCCAGCAGCGTAGTTAGCGGGGGGACCTACAATGAGCAGTTCTTC. Translating gives CASSVVSGGTYNEQFF.